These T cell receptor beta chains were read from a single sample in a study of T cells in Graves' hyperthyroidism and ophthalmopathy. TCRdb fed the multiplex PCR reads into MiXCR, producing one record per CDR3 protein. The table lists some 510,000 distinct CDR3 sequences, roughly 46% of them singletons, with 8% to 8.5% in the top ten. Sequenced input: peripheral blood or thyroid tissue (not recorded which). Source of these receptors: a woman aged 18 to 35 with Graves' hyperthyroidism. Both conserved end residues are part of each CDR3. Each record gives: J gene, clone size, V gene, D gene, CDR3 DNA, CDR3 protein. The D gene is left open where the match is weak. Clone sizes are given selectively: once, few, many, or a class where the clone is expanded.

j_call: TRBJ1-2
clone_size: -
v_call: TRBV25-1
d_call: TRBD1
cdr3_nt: TGTGCCAGCAGTGAATATGGACAGGACGGCTACACCTTC
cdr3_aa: CASSEYGQDGYTF

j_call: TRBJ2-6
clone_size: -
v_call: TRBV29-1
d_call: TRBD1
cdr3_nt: TGCAGCGTTGACGATACAGGGGGGTCTGGGGCCAACGTCCTGACTTTC
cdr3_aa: CSVDDTGGSGANVLTF

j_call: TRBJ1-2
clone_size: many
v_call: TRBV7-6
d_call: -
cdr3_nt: TGTGCCAGCAGCTTAGGTCAGCAGGGCTACACCTTC
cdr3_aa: CASSLGQQGYTF

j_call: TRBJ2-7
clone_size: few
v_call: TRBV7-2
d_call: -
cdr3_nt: TGTGCCAGCAGCTTATTCCAGGGGACGAACTCGCAGTACTTC
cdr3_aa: CASSLFQGTNSQYF

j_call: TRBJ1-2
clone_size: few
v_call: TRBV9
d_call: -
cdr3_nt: TGTGCCAGCAGCCGGAGCGGTGGTCCGGTGGGGGTGAACTATGGCTACACCTTC
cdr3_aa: CASSRSGGPVGVNYGYTF

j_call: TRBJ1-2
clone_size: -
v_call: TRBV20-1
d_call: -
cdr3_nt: TGCAGTGCTAGATTACAGGGTGATCTTGAAGGCTACACCTTC
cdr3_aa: CSARLQGDLEGYTF

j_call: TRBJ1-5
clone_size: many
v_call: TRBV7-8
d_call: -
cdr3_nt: TGTGCCAGCAGCTTAGGTCAACTTAGCAATCAGCCCCAGCATTTT
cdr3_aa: CASSLGQLSNQPQHF

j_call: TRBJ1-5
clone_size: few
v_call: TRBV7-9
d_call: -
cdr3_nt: TGTGCCAGCAGCCAAGATCAGGGCGGCAATCAGCCCCAGCATTTT
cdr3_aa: CASSQDQGGNQPQHF

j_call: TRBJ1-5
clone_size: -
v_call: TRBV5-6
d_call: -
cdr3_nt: TGTGCCAGCAGCTTGGCCGTGGAGGAGAGCAATCAGCCCCAGCATTTT
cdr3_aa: CASSLAVEESNQPQHF

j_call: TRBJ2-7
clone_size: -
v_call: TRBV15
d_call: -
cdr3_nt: TGTGCCACCAGCAGAAGTCGAACAACCAACGAGCAGTACTTC
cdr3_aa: CATSRSRTTNEQYF

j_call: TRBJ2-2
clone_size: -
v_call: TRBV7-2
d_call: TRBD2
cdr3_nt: TGTGCCAGCAGGGGACTAATGAACACCGGGGAGCTGTTTTTT
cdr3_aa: CASRGLMNTGELFF

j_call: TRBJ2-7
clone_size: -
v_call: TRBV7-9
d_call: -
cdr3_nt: TGCGCCAGCAGCCAAGAAGACAGGAGCGTGCACGAGCAGTACTTC
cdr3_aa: CASSQEDRSVHEQYF

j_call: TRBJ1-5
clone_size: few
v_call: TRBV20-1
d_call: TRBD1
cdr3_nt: TGCAGTGCTACGCCCGGGACAGGGGTTAATCAGCCCCAGCATTTT
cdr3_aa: CSATPGTGVNQPQHF

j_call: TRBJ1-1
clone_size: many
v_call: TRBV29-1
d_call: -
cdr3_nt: TGCAGCGTCTTTCGGGGGACTGAAGCTTTCTTT
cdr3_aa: CSVFRGTEAFF

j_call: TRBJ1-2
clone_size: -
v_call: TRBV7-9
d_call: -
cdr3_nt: TGTGCCAGCAGCGAGAGGATGGACAGTGGCTACACCTTC
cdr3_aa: CASSERMDSGYTF

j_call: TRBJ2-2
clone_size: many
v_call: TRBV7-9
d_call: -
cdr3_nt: TGTGCCAGCAGCGGTAGTGTAGACGGGGAGCTGTTTTTT
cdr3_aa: CASSGSVDGELFF

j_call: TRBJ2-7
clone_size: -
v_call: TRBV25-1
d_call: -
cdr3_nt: TGTGCCAGCTCACCACCGTGGGTGACCTACGAGCAGTACTTC
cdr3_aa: CASSPPWVTYEQYF

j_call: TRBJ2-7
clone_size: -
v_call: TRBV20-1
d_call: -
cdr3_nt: TGCAGTGCTAGAGTCCAGTGGGGATTAACCTACGAGCAGTACTTC
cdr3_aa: CSARVQWGLTYEQYF

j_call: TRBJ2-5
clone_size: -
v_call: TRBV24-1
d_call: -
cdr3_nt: TGTGCCACCAGTGAAGCGATCCAAGAGACCCAGTACTTC
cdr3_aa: CATSEAIQETQYF

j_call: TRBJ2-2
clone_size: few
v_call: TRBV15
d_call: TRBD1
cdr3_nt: TGTGCCACCAGCAGAGATGGGACAGGGGACACCGGGGAGCTGTTTTTT
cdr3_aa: CATSRDGTGDTGELFF

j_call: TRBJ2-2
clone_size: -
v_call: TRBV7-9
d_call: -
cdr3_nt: TGTGCCAGCTCTCCCGCAGCGGGCCTCACCGGGGAGCTGTTTTTT
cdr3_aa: CASSPAAGLTGELFF

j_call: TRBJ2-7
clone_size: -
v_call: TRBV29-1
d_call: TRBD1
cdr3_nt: TGCAGCGTTGAAAAGACAGGGGGGAGAGACGAGCAGTACTTC
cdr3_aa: CSVEKTGGRDEQYF

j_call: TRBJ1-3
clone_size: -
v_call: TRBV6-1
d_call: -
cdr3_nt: TGTGCCAGCACCGACCGTTGGGGAAACACCATATATTTT
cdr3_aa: CASTDRWGNTIYF

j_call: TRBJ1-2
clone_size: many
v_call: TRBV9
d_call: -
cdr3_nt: TGTGCCAGCAGCGTAAAGGGGGACACTCATGGCTATGGCTACACCTTC
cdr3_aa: CASSVKGDTHGYGYTF

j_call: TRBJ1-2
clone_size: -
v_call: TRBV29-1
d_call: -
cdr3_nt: TGCAGCGTTGATGCGGCAGATAACTATGGCTACACCTTC
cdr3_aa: CSVDAADNYGYTF

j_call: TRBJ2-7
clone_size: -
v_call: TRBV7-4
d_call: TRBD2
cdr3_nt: TGTGCCAGCAGCTTGAGCGGGAGGGCCGGTGAGCAGTACTTC
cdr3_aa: CASSLSGRAGEQYF

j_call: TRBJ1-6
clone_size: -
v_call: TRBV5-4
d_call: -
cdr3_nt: TGTGCCAGCAGCTTCGTGTGGAATTCACCCCTCCACTTT
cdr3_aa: CASSFVWNSPLHF

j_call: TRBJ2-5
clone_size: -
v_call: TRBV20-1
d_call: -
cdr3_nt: TGCAGTGCTACAAAGCACAGGAAGGGGCAAGGGACCCAGTACTTC
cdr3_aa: CSATKHRKGQGTQYF

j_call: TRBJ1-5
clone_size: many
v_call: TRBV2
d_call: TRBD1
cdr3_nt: TGTGCCAGCAGGGGACAGGGTGACGGCAATCAGCCCCAGCATTTT
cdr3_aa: CASRGQGDGNQPQHF

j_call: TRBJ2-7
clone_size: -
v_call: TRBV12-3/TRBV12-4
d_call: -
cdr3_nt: TGTGCCAGCAGTGGCCTCGCCCACGAGCAGTACTTC
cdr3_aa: CASSGLAHEQYF

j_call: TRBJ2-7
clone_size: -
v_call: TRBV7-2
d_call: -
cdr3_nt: TGTGCCAGCAGCACCCGACTTCTACCTTCCTACGAGCAGTACTTC
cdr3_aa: CASSTRLLPSYEQYF

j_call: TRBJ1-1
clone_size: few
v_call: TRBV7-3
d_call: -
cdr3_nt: TGTGCCAGCAGCTTACTGGCCTTTGGGGAAGCTTTCTTT
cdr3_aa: CASSLLAFGEAFF

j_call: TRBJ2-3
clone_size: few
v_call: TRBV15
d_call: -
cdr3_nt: TGTGCCACCAGCAGAGATAGGGCTAGCACAGATACGCAGTATTTT
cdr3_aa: CATSRDRASTDTQYF

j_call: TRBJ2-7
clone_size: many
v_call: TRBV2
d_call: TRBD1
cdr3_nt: TGTGCCACCTACCTCTCGCAGGGGGTACGGCAGTACTTC
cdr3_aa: CATYLSQGVRQYF

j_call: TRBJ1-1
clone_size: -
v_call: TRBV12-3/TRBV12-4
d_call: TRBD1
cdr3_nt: TGTGCCAGCAGCTTACAGGGGGCGGTCACTGAAGCTTTCTTT
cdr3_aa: CASSLQGAVTEAFF

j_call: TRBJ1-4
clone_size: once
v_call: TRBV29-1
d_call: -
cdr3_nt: TGCAGCGTCAGGGCAGAAAAACTGTTTTTT
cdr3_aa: CSVRAEKLFF

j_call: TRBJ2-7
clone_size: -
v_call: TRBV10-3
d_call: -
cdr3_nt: TGTGCCATCAGTGAGTTAGTGGGGGGGCCATCCTACGAGCAGTACTTC
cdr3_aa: CAISELVGGPSYEQYF

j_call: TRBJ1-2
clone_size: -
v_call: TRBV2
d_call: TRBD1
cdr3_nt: TGTGCCAGCAGTAACAGGGGGCAGGGGGTCGGCTACACCTTC
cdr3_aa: CASSNRGQGVGYTF

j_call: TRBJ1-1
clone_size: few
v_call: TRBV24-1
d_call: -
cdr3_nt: TGTGCCACCAGTGATGGGGGGCGAGATGAAGCTTTCTTT
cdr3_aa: CATSDGGRDEAFF

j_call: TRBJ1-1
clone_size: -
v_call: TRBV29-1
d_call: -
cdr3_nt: TGCAGCGTTGCTTCCGTTGGGGCTTTCTTT
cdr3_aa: CSVASVGAFF

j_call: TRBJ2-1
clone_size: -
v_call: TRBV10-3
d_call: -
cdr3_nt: TGTGCCATCACTACGGGGTACAATGAGCAGTTCTTC
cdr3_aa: CAITTGYNEQFF

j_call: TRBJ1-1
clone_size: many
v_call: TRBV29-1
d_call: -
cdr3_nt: TGCAGCGTCGTATCCCCGACGGCAGGGTCGGTCACTGAAGCTTTCTTT
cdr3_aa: CSVVSPTAGSVTEAFF

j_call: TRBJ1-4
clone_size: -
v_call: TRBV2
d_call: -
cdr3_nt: TGCGCCAGCAGCCAAGAATGGACGGAGTCTAATGAAAAACTGTTTTTT
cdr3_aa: CASSQEWTESNEKLFF